Following are 27 T cell receptor beta chains from one sample sequenced in a study of CD8+CD57+ T cells in acquired aplastic anemia. The template used for profiling TCR beta VDJ and CDR3 was genomic DNA. Each CDR3 protein is one row after TCRdb ran MiXCR on the reads. The sample holds a few hundred thousand distinct CDR3 sequences, over 60% seen once. The source material was sorted CD4+, CD8+, or CD8+CD57+ T cells (not recorded which) from PBMCs. Receptors originate from a human donor in good health.

The rearrangement uses TRBV19 and TRBJ1-2, with 7 bases fitting TRBD1. This CDR3 has 18 amino acids. J was trimmed by 2 bases and V by 3 bases; bases with no gene match: 15. Germline-derived CDR1 and CDR2 are LNHDA and SQIVND (reference sequence). The CDR3 sequence is CASSMVGTASRRNYGYTF. In DNA form, the CDR3 reads TGTGCCAGTAGTATGGTCGGGACAGCAAGTCGAAGAAACTATGGCTACACCTTC.

CDR3 DNA: TGCAGCGTTGGATACAGCCCCTACGAGCAGTACTTC. This gives the protein CSVGYSPYEQYF. The chain joins TRBV29-1 to TRBJ2-7, with D unclear. The germline V gene encodes CDR1 SQVTM and CDR2 ANQGSEA. The CDR3 loop spans 12 amino acids. V gave up 4 bases and J gave up 2 bases, with 9 bases separating them.

This chain uses TRBV19 with TRBJ2-1; unclear D gene. The CDR3 has 12 residues. Per the germline V gene, CDR1 is LNHDA and CDR2 is SQIVND (reference sequence). Trimming left V 6 bases short and J 9 bases short, with 12 bases between. The CDR3 DNA is TGTGCCAGTAGACAGATTCCCAGTGAGCAGTTCTTC. As protein: CASRQIPSEQFF.

The chain combines TRBV15 with TRBJ2-6; D call uncertain. Looked up from germline, CDR1 is LNHNV and CDR2 is YYDKDF (reference sequence). The CDR3 runs to 16 residues. The ends were cut back, 5 bases at V and 2 bases at J, with 13 bases in the middle. CDR3 protein: CATSLPKVPGANVLTF. The CDR3 region has the DNA TGTGCCACCAGCCTCCCGAAAGTTCCTGGGGCCAACGTCCTGACTTTC.

Turning to this clonotype: The missing conserved phenylalanine or tryptophan at the end of this CDR3 makes a read error likely. The chain couples TRBV11-2 to TRBJ2-1; no firm D call. The CDR3 runs to 12 residues. Trimming removed 6 bases at V and 8 bases at J, with 11 bases between. CDR1 is SGHAT and CDR2 is FQNNGV in the germline V gene. The DNA for the CDR3 is TGTGCCAGCAGTCTTAGTTGGGATGAGCAGTTCTCC. Protein sequence: CASSLSWDEQFS.

This chain links TRBV2 with TRBJ1-6; D unresolved. Germline lookup yields CDR1 SNHLY and CDR2 FYNNEI. With 7 bases removed from V and 8 bases from J, the gap between germline ends came to 15 bases. The CDR3 is made up of 14 amino acids. In DNA form, the CDR3 reads TGTGCCAGCAAAGCGGACGGGGAACATTCACCCCTCCACTTT. It encodes CASKADGEHSPLHF.

There are many counts of this clonotype. V and J are TRBV29-1 and TRBJ1-1, with D uncertain. CDR3 length: 13 amino acids. Trimming took off 8 bases at V and 3 bases at J, with 16 bases between the two ends. Per the germline V gene, CDR1 is SQVTM and CDR2 is ANQGSEA. The DNA of the CDR3 is TGCAGCTTCGGAATGAGGGTAGACACTGAAGCTTTCTTT. Its protein product is CSFGMRVDTEAFF.

V gene TRBV27 combines with J gene TRBJ2-5, with 9 bases aligning to TRBD2. J was trimmed by 3 bases and V by 2 bases; bases with no gene match: 4. The germline V gene has CDR1 MNHEY and CDR2 SMNVEV (reference sequence). The CDR3 loop spans 15 amino acids. For the CDR3, the DNA is TGTGCCAGCAGTTTAACTAGCGGGTCAGAAGAGACCCAGTACTTC. This sequence encodes CASSLTSGSEETQYF.

In regard to this clonotype: This may stem from a read error, because a much larger clone lies one nucleotide away. The chain links TRBV5-4 to TRBJ1-1, with D uncertain. The CDR3 loop spans 13 amino acids. From germline, CDR1 is SGHNT and CDR2 YYREEE (reference sequence). The DNA for the CDR3 is TGTGCCAGCAGCTTGCCCAGTAACACTGAAGCTTCCTTT. Translated, it gives CASSLPSNTEASF.

This chain joins TRBV7-9 and TRBJ2-3; the D is unclear. Deletions cut 2 bases from V and 3 bases from J, with 9 bases between. From germline, CDR1 is SEHNR and CDR2 FQNEAQ (reference sequence). The CDR3 totals 14 residues. CDR3 in amino acids: CASSLIQETDTQYF. CDR3 bases: TGTGCCAGCAGCTTAATTCAGGAGACAGATACGCAGTATTTT.

On this clonotype: An end of the junction differs from the germline gene, which may be a read error. This sequence joins TRBV20-1 and TRBJ2-7; D is unresolved. The CDR3 is 16 amino acids. Germline V gives CDR1 DFQATT, CDR2 SNEGSKA (reference sequence). Here the CDR3 reads CSADAPLATDSCEQYF. In nucleotides, the CDR3 is TGCAGTGCTGACGCTCCGCTGGCTACAGACTCCTGCGAGCAGTACTTC.

The chain recombines TRBV7-9 with TRBJ1-2; D is perhaps TRBD1 (6 bases). The CDR3 totals 13 residues. The germline gives CDR1 SEHNR, CDR2 FQNEAQ (reference sequence). Trimming took 5 bases from V and 2 from J, leaving 9 bases between them. The CDR3 reads CASSEGHNYGYTF. The CDR3 nucleotides read TGTGCCAGCAGCGAGGGACACAACTATGGCTACACCTTC.

The table lists this clonotype with many counts. J is TRBJ1-1 and V is TRBV7-9, with no clear D. The CDR3 has 16 residues. V was cut by 6 bases and J by 3 bases, with 20 bases left in between. From germline, CDR1 is SEHNR and CDR2 FQNEAQ (reference sequence). The CDR3 region is CASSSSKGLSDTEAFF. CDR3 sequence (DNA): TGTGCCAGCAGTTCAAGTAAAGGCCTAAGCGACACTGAAGCTTTCTTT.

This clonotype was detected many times. The chain couples TRBV27 to TRBJ1-1, with D unresolved. Trimming left V 4 bases short and J 4 bases short, with 19 bases between. The germline V gene encodes CDR1 MNHEY and CDR2 SMNVEV (reference sequence). The CDR3 has 16 amino acids. CDR3 protein: CASSSGGVFLGTEAFF. The CDR3 DNA sequence: TGTGCCAGCAGTTCAGGTGGCGTGTTCTTGGGCACTGAAGCTTTCTTT.

The chain carries TRBV7-9 and TRBJ2-5; D might be TRBD1 (6 bases). The CDR3 is made up of 13 amino acids. The V and J ends lost 6 bases and 13 bases respectively, with 21 bases between them. The germline gives CDR1 SEHNR, CDR2 FQNEAQ (reference sequence). In nucleotides, the CDR3 is TGTGCCAGCAGTCCAGCCCGGTGGGGGCTGGGGTACTTC. Its protein product is CASSPARWGLGYF. The variable domain in full, completed from reference TRBV7-9 and TRBJ2-5, reads DTGVSQNPRHKITKRGQNVTFRCDPISEHNRLYWYRQTLGQGPEFLTYFQNEAQLEKSRLLSDRFSAERPKGSFSTLEIQRTEQGDSAMYLCASSPARWGLGYFGPGTRLLVL.

The CDR3 DNA reads TGTGCCAGCAGGGCGGACAGGGCTGAGAGGCACTATGGCTACACCTTC. Encoded protein: CASRADRAERHYGYTF. This chain connects TRBV2 to TRBJ1-2; TRBD1 agrees at 8 bases. The CDR3 has 16 residues. CDR1 is SNHLY and CDR2 is FYNNEI in the germline V gene. J gave up 3 bases and V 6 bases, and 12 bases lay outside the gene matches.

As concerns this clonotype: A much larger clone is a single base away; this may be a read error. The J gene is TRBJ2-3, the V gene TRBV3-1; possible D gene TRBD2, 5 bases. V lost 1 base to trimming and J lost 2 bases, with 16 bases between them. The CDR3 has 17 residues. CDR1 LGHDT and CDR2 YNNKEL come from the germline V gene (reference sequence). CDR3 residues: CASSQVLRRSITDTQYF. The DNA of the CDR3 is TGTGCCAGCAGCCAAGTCTTAAGGAGGAGCATCACAGATACGCAGTATTTT.

The chain has TRBV5-6 and TRBJ1-6, with a possible D match to TRBD1 (5 bases). The CDR3 runs to 13 residues. The germline V gene encodes CDR1 SGHDT and CDR2 YYEEEE. V dropped 4 bases and J dropped 3 bases, with 5 bases sitting between them. CDR3 DNA sequence: TGTGCCAGCAGCGGACACTATAATTCACCCCTCCACTTT. Its protein product is CASSGHYNSPLHF.

The chain is built from TRBV4-3 and TRBJ2-1; D is undetermined. Germline CDR1 is LGHNA and CDR2 is YSLEER. This CDR3 is 13 amino acids long. V dropped 1 base and J dropped 6 bases, with 7 bases sitting between them. CDR3 amino acids: CASSQGQTNEQFF. Here the CDR3 DNA reads TGCGCCAGCAGCCAAGGCCAGACCAATGAGCAGTTCTTC.

Points on this clonotype: The DNA is omitted, as the CDR3 cannot be located on it reliably, and the CDR3 follows TCRdb's listing. The chain recombines TRBV7-6 with TRBJ1-2; the table names TRBD1, a call not compared with the DNA. A total of 16 residues make up the CDR3, ends included. CDR1 is SGHVS and CDR2 is FNYEAQ in the germline V gene. Here the CDR3 reads CASSFGPGQGRQGYTF.

About this clonotype: One end of the junction does not line up with germline, which may come from a read error. The rearrangement uses TRBV10-3 and TRBJ2-7; 10 bases map to TRBD1. From germline, CDR1 is ENHRY and CDR2 SYGVKD. CDR3 length equals 10 residues. This CDR3 is CAIRTGTGDF. CDR3 nucleotide sequence: TGTGCCATCAGGACCGGGACAGGGGATTTC.

In its sample, this clonotype is medium-sized. The chain employs TRBV29-1 and TRBJ2-7; 10 nucleotides line up with TRBD2. Germline V gene lookup returns CDR1 SQVTM and CDR2 ANQGSEA. V lost 6 bases and J lost 2; bases outside the gene matches: 7. The CDR3 sequence is 14 residues long. The CDR3: CSVIAGTSAYEQYF. The CDR3 DNA follows: TGCAGCGTCATTGCCGGGACTAGCGCCTACGAGCAGTACTTC.

The rearrangement uses TRBV20-1 and TRBJ2-7; 8 bases map to TRBD1. CDR3 length: 14 residues. Germline CDR1 and CDR2: DFQATT and SNEGSKA (reference sequence). Trimming at V came to 0 bases and at J to 1 base, leaving 2 bases not matched to a gene. Here the CDR3 DNA reads TGCAGTGCTAGAGATGGACAGGGATCCTACGAGCAGTACTTC. Translating gives CSARDGQGSYEQYF.

The chain has TRBV20-1 and TRBJ2-5; possibly TRBD1 or TRBD2 for D (5 bases each). In germline, CDR1 is DFQATT, CDR2 SNEGSKA (reference sequence). Deletions cut 5 bases from V and 5 bases from J, with 18 bases between. The CDR3 has 14 residues. CDR3: CSAGDRGLVETQYF. The CDR3 DNA is TGCAGTGCTGGCGACAGAGGACTGGTTGAGACCCAGTACTTC.

Written as DNA, the CDR3 is TGTGCCAGCAGCTACCTAGGGACAGGGGACTCAGAAGCTTTCTTT. Its translation is CASSYLGTGDSEAFF. V is TRBV7-8 and J is TRBJ1-1; 10 nucleotides match TRBD1. Germline values: CDR1 SGHVS, CDR2 FQNEAQ. The CDR3 totals 15 residues. V shed 4 bases and J 8 bases; nucleotides not matched to a gene: 10. The complete variable domain, with remaining parts taken from reference TRBV7-8 and TRBJ1-1, reads GAGVSQSPRYKVAKRGQDVALRCDPISGHVSLFWYQQALGQGPEFLTYFQNEAQLDKSGLPSDRFFAERPEGSVSTLKIQRTQQEDSAVYLCASSYLGTGDSEAFFGQGTRLTVV.

Ten or more counts support this clonotype. The CDR3 region is CSALKPQYNEQFF. The CDR3 coding sequence is TGCAGTGCTTTGAAACCCCAGTACAATGAGCAGTTCTTC. The chain combines TRBV20-1 with TRBJ2-1; D gene uncertain. The CDR3 totals 13 residues. V dropped 5 bases and J dropped 4 bases, with 12 bases sitting between them. Germline V lookup: CDR1 DFQATT, CDR2 SNEGSKA (reference sequence).

This clonotype showed up many times. V is TRBV29-1 and J is TRBJ2-7; possibly TRBD1 or TRBD2 for D (5 bases each). There are 13 residues in the CDR3. Trimming cost V 0 bases and J 1 base, with 7 bases left between them. Germline CDR1 and CDR2: SQVTM and ANQGSEA. In DNA form, the CDR3 reads TGCAGCGTTGAAGAGGGACGGTCCTACGAGCAGTACTTC. Amino acids: CSVEEGRSYEQYF.